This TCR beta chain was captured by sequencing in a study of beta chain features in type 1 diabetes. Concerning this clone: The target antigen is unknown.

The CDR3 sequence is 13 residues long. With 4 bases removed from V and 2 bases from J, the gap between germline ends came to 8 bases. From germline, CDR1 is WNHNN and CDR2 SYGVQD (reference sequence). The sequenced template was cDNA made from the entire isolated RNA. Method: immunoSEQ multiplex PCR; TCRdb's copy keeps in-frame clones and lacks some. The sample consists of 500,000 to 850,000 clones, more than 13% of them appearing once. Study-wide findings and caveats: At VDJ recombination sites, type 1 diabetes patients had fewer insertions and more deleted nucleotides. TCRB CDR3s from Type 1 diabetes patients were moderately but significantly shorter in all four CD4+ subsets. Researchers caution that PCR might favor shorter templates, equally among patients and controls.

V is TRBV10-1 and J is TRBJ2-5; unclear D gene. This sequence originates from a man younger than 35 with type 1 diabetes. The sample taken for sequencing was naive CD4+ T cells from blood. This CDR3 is CASSVELQETQYF. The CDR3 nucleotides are TGCGCCAGCAGTGTTGAACTGCAAGAGACCCAGTACTTC.